This entry lists 21 T cell receptor beta chains sequenced from one sample in a study of T cell responses to AZD1222 COVID-19 vaccine. Only in-frame clones appear in the TCRdb table, and some are missing; sequencing was by immunoSEQ multiplex PCR. The sample has 100,000 to 150,000 clones; about 93% are singletons. Here the sequenced sample was peripheral blood, taken on day 0 of AZD1222 vaccination. These receptors were collected from an adult in good health.

V usage is TRBV19 and J usage is TRBJ1-1; 8 nucleotides match TRBD1. J gave up 3 bases and V 5 bases, and 8 bases lay outside the gene matches. CDR3 size: 15 residues. CDR1 is LNHDA, CDR2 SQIVND, per germline (reference sequence). The CDR3 nucleotides read TGTGCCAGTAGTGATTACAGGGGGGAGGACACTGAAGCTTTCTTT. Encoded protein: CASSDYRGEDTEAFF.

This chain connects TRBV19 to TRBJ2-7; tentatively, D is TRBD1 (5 bases). Trimming left V 2 bases short and J 2 bases short, with 16 bases between. The CDR3 runs to 16 residues. Germline lookup yields CDR1 LNHDA and CDR2 SQIVND (reference sequence). The CDR3 bases are TGTGCCAGTAGTATAAGGGTGGGCTCAGGGACCTACGAGCAGTACTTC. Its translation: CASSIRVGSGTYEQYF.

The rearrangement uses TRBV7-3 and TRBJ2-1, with TRBD2 identical over 10 bases. V dropped 8 bases and J dropped 4; count of bases not matched to a gene: 2. CDR1 SGHTA and CDR2 FQGTGA come from the germline V gene. CDR3 length: 13 amino acids. The CDR3 DNA follows: TGTGCCAGCGGACTAGCGGATTACAATGAGCAGTTCTTC. Protein product: CASGLADYNEQFF.

The V call is TRBV11-2, the J call TRBJ1-1; the D is unclear. Per germline, CDR1 SGHAT and CDR2 FQNNGV. The V gene lost 1 base and the J gene lost 1 base, with 10 bases spanning the gap. CDR3 size: 15 residues. CDR3 region: CASSLGPGRNTEAFF. CDR3 bases: TGTGCCAGCAGCTTAGGCCCCGGGAGGAACACTGAAGCTTTCTTT. Filled out from reference TRBV11-2 and TRBJ1-1, the complete variable domain reads EAGVAQSPRYKIIEKRQSVAFWCNPISGHATLYWYQQILGQGPKLLIQFQNNGVVDDSQLPKDRFSAERLKGVDSTLKIQPAKLEDSAVYLCASSLGPGRNTEAFFGQGTRLTVV.

A single count supports this clone. The genes are TRBV28 and TRBJ1-4, with D perhaps matching TRBD1 (5 bases). The CDR3 loop spans 18 amino acids. Germline CDR1 MDHEN, CDR2 SYDVKM. Trimming pared 4 bases from V and 5 bases from J, leaving 23 bases between. The CDR3 DNA reads as TGTGCCAGCAGTTCTCTCGGGGGGGGACTATCGAGCAATGAAAAACTGTTTTTT. Residues: CASSSLGGGLSSNEKLFF.

V is TRBV28 and J is TRBJ2-2; 7 positions agree with TRBD1. There are 16 residues in the CDR3. CDR1 and CDR2 from the germline V gene are MDHEN and SYDVKM. The ends lost 6 bases at V and 0 bases at J; junction bases unmatched: 7. CDR3 DNA: TGTGCCAGCAGAATCCGACAGGGCACGAACACCGGGGAGCTGTTTTTT. Amino acid sequence: CASRIRQGTNTGELFF.

The J gene is TRBJ2-7, the V gene TRBV6-5; TRBD1 matches at 9 bases. With 2 bases clipped from V and 3 bases from J, the junction kept 5 bases outside the gene matches. Germline V gene lookup returns CDR1 MNHEY and CDR2 SVGAGI. The CDR3 consists of 15 residues. DNA of the CDR3: TGTGCCAGCAGTTACGCCGGGACAGGGAGCTACGAGCAGTACTTC. This encodes CASSYAGTGSYEQYF.

The rearrangement joins TRBV19 to TRBJ2-1, with TRBD2 as a possible D gene (6 bases). Germline lookup yields CDR1 LNHDA and CDR2 SQIVND (reference sequence). CDR3 size: 15 residues. V lost 7 bases and J lost 8, with 21 bases in between. The CDR3 is CASTKIGWWGDEQFF. CDR3 DNA sequence: TGTGCCAGTACCAAAATCGGGTGGTGGGGGGATGAGCAGTTCTTC. The variable domain in full, with the rest retrieved from reference TRBV19 and TRBJ2-1, is DGGITQSPKYLFRKEGQNVTLSCEQNLNHDAMYWYRQDPGQGLRLIYYSQIVNDFQKGDIAEGYSVSREKKESFPLTVTSAQKNPTAFYLCASTKIGWWGDEQFFGPGTRLTVL.

The J gene is TRBJ2-6, the V gene TRBV6-5, with D uncertain. This CDR3 is 15 amino acids long. Germline CDR1 and CDR2: MNHEY and SVGAGI. V was shortened by 2 bases and J by 0 bases, with 5 bases between the two germline ends. Written as DNA, the CDR3 is TGTGCCAGCAGTTACGTGCCCTCTGGGGCCAACGTCCTGACTTTC. Encoded protein: CASSYVPSGANVLTF.

This sequence joins TRBV5-6 and TRBJ2-2; no reliable D call. In germline, CDR1 is SGHDT, CDR2 YYEEEE. The CDR3 has 16 amino acids. Trimming pared 4 bases from V and 1 base from J, leaving 14 bases between. CDR3 bases: TGTGCCAGCAGCCCCGACACTCTCTTGAACACCGGGGAGCTGTTTTTT. This encodes CASSPDTLLNTGELFF.

The chain employs TRBV11-1 and TRBJ1-2; 8 bases are shared with TRBD1. Germline lookup yields CDR1 SGHAT and CDR2 FQDESV (reference sequence). This CDR3 region has 14 residues. V lost 5 bases to trimming and J lost 4 bases; unmatched junction nucleotides: 6. The DNA of the CDR3 is TGTGCCAGCAGCCATGGACAGGGTGGCTATGGCTACACCTTC. This gives the protein CASSHGQGGYGYTF.

Details on this clone: Within the sample, other DNA sequences also encode this same CDR3. The J gene is TRBJ1-5, the V gene TRBV2; no firm D call. Deletions cut 2 bases from V and 0 bases from J, with 5 bases between. Germline V CDR1 and CDR2: SNHLY, FYNNEI. The CDR3 consists of 14 residues. CDR3 sequence reads: CASSERYSNQPQHF. CDR3 in DNA: TGTGCCAGCAGTGAAAGGTATAGCAATCAGCCCCAGCATTTT. The full variable domain, its missing parts supplied by reference TRBV2 and TRBJ1-5, is EPEVTQTPSHQVTQMGQEVILRCVPISNHLYFYWYRQILGQKVEFLVSFYNNEISEKSEIFDDQFSVERPDGSNFTLKIRSTKLEDSAMYFCASSERYSNQPQHFGDGTRLSIL.

The chain couples TRBV5-1 to TRBJ2-7, with TRBD2 matching over 7 bases. The CDR3 totals 16 residues. After removal of 0 bases from V and 3 bases from J, the junction contained 9 bases not matched to a gene. Germline V CDR1 and CDR2: SGHRS, YFSETQ. The CDR3 is CASSLARAGLNYEQYF. The CDR3 nucleotides read TGCGCCAGCAGCTTGGCCCGAGCGGGGCTAAACTACGAGCAGTACTTC.

This chain connects TRBV5-4 to TRBJ2-3; 9 bases line up with TRBD2. V trimming: 7 bases; J trimming: 7 bases; junction bases outside the gene matches: 16. Germline V gene data show CDR1 as SGHNT and CDR2 as YYREEE (reference sequence). CDR3 size: 16 residues. The CDR3 nucleotides are TGTGCCAGCGAAAAAGCCCCTAGCGGGGTACCAAATACGCAGTATTTT. It translates to CASEKAPSGVPNTQYF.

The CDR3 spells CASSLAFGTGVEKLFF. CDR3 coding DNA: TGTGCCAGCAGCTTAGCGTTTGGGACAGGGGTTGAAAAACTGTTTTTT. The chain employs TRBV7-9 and TRBJ1-4, with 10 bases identical to TRBD1. The germline CDR1 and CDR2 sequences are SEHNR and FQNEAQ (reference sequence). CDR3 length: 16 residues. Trimming cost V 0 bases and J 7 bases; bases outside gene matches: 5.

This clone appeared once. The V gene is TRBV19, the J gene TRBJ1-3, with no clear D. The CDR3 sequence is 16 residues long. Trimming shortened V by 3 bases and J by 0 bases, and 12 bases separated the two germline ends. Germline lookup yields CDR1 LNHDA and CDR2 SQIVND (reference sequence). CDR3 sequence (DNA): TGTGCCAGTAGTATCGGCAGTGGAAGCTCTGGAAACACCATATATTTT. It codes for CASSIGSGSSGNTIYF. Full variable domain (outside the CDR3, taken from reference TRBV19 and TRBJ1-3): DGGITQSPKYLFRKEGQNVTLSCEQNLNHDAMYWYRQDPGQGLRLIYYSQIVNDFQKGDIAEGYSVSREKKESFPLTVTSAQKNPTAFYLCASSIGSGSSGNTIYFGEGSWLTVV.

The V gene is TRBV2, the J gene TRBJ1-1, with 10 bases fitting TRBD1. CDR1 and CDR2 from the germline V gene are SNHLY and FYNNEI. Trimming removed 4 bases from V and 2 bases from J; junction bases left unmatched: 10. CDR3 length equals 17 residues. DNA of the CDR3: TGTGCCAGCAGTGGACAGGGGGCGGGGATCGCAAACACTGAAGCTTTCTTT. This translates into CASSGQGAGIANTEAFF.

This chain connects TRBV5-1 to TRBJ1-4; D ambiguous. V was cut by 0 bases and J by 3 bases, with 6 bases left in between. The CDR3 consists of 14 residues. The germline V gene encodes CDR1 SGHRS and CDR2 YFSETQ. CDR3 sequence reads: CASSLDRANEKLFF. The CDR3 DNA follows: TGCGCCAGCAGCTTGGACAGAGCTAATGAAAAACTGTTTTTT.

This chain joins TRBV9 and TRBJ2-1, with 8 bases identical to TRBD2. This CDR3 has 16 residues. Trimming at V came to 3 bases and at J to 0 bases, leaving 5 bases not matched to a gene. The germline CDR1 and CDR2 sequences are SGDLS and YYNGEE. In DNA, the CDR3 is TGTGCCAGCAGCGGATTAGCGGGAAGCTCCTACAATGAGCAGTTCTTC. Translating gives CASSGLAGSSYNEQFF.

V and J are TRBV27 and TRBJ2-7; D might be TRBD1 or TRBD2, each matching 6 bases. The germline V and J ends were trimmed by 3 bases and 6 bases, with 21 bases remaining between them. Germline CDR1 MNHEY, CDR2 SMNVEV (reference sequence). The CDR3 has 16 residues. The DNA of the CDR3 is TGTGCCAGCAGTTTGGGCATTCTAGGGGGGCGGGCCGAGCAGTACTTC. Translated: CASSLGILGGRAEQYF.

The chain carries TRBV2 and TRBJ1-5, with D unclear. From germline, CDR1 is SNHLY and CDR2 FYNNEI. This CDR3 is 15 amino acids long. Trimming removed 6 bases at V and 5 bases at J, with 17 bases between. CDR3 sequence: CASRRSGRKDQPQHF. In nucleotides, the CDR3 is TGTGCCAGCAGGCGTAGCGGACGGAAGGATCAGCCCCAGCATTTT.